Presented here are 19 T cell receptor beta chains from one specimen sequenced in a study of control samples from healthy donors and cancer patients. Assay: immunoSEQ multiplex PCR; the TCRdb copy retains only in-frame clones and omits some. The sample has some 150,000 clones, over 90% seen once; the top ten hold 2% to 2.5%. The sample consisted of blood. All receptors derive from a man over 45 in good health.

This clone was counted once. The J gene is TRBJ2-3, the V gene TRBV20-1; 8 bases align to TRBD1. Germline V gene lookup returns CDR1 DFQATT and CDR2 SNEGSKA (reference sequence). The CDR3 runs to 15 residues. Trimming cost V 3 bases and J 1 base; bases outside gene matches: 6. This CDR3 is CSASSRGHRTDTQYF. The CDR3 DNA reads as TGCAGTGCTAGTTCCAGGGGGCATCGCACAGATACGCAGTATTTT.

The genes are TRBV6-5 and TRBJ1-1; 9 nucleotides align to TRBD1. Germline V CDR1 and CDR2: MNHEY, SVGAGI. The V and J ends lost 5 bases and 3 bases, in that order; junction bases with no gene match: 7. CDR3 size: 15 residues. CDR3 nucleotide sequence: TGTGCCAGCAGTCGCATAGGACAGGGGTACACTGAAGCTTTCTTT. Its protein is CASSRIGQGYTEAFF.

The CDR3 region has the DNA TGTGCCAGCAGCTTAGAGGCGAACACTGAAGCTTTCTTT. Translated: CASSLEANTEAFF. The chain combines TRBV11-3 with TRBJ1-1; D is uncertain. Trimming stripped 0 bases from V and 1 base from J, with 3 bases between. The germline gives CDR1 SGHNT, CDR2 YENEEA. The CDR3 is 13 amino acids. The full variable domain, its missing parts supplied by reference TRBV11-3 and TRBJ1-1, is EAGVVQSPRYKIIEKKQPVAFWCNPISGHNTLYWYLQNLGQGPELLIRYENEEAVDDSQLPKDRFSAERLKGVDSTLKIQPAELGDSAVYLCASSLEANTEAFFGQGTRLTVV.

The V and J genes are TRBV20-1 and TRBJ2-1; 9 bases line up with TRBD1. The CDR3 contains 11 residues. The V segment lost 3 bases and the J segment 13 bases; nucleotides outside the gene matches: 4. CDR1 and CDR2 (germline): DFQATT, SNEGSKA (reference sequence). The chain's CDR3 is CSARGDRAQFF. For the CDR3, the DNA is TGCAGTGCTAGGGGGGACAGGGCTCAGTTCTTC.

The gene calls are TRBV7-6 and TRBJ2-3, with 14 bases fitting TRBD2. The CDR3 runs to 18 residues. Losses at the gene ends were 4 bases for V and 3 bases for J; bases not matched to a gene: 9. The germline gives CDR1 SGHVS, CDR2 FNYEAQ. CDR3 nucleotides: TGTGCCAGCAGCTCGCCGGGACTAGCGGGAGTGGGGACAGATACGCAGTATTTT. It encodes CASSSPGLAGVGTDTQYF. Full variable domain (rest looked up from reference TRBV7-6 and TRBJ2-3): GAGVSQSPRYKVTKRGQDVALRCDPISGHVSLYWYRQALGQGPEFLTYFNYEAQQDKSGLPNDRFSAERPEGSISTLTIQRTEQRDSAMYRCASSSPGLAGVGTDTQYFGPGTRLTVL.

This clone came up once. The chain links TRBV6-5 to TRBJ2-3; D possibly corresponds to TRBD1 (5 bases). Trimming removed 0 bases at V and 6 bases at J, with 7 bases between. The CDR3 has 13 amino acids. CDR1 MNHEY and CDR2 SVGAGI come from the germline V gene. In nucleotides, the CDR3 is TGTGCCAGCAGTTACTCCCACAGGGATACGCAGTATTTT. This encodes CASSYSHRDTQYF.

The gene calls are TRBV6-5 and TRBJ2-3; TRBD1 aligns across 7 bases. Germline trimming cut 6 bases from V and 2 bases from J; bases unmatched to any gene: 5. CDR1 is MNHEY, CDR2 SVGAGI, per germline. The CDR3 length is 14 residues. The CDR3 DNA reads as TGTGCCAGCAGCCCGGGACAGCCCACAGATACGCAGTATTTT. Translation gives CASSPGQPTDTQYF.

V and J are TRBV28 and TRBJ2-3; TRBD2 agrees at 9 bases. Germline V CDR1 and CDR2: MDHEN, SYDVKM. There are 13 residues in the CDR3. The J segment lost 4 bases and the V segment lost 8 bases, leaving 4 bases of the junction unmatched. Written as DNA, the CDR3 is TGTGCCAGCGAGCGCGGGAGGGCAGATACGCAGTATTTT. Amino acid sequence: CASERGRADTQYF.

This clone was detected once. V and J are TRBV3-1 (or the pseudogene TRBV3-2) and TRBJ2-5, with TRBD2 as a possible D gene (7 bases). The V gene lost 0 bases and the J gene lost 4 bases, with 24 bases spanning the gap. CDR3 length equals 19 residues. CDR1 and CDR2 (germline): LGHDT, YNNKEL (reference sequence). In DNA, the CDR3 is TGTGCCAGCAGCCAAGACCGGTCACTCACTACTGGGGGGGCAGAGACCCAGTACTTC. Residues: CASSQDRSLTTGGAETQYF.

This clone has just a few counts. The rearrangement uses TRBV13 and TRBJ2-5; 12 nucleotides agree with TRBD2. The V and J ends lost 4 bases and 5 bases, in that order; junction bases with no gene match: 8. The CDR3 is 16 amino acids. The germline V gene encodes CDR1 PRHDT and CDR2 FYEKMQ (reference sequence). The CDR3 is CASSYLAGGPMETQYF. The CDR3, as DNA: TGTGCCAGCAGCTACCTAGCGGGAGGGCCTATGGAGACCCAGTACTTC.

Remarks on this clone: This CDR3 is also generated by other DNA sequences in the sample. The CDR3 DNA reads as TGTGCCAGCAGTCTCACAGGGAACCAGCCCCAGCATTTT. Its protein is CASSLTGNQPQHF. The chain couples TRBV6-5 to TRBJ1-5, with a possible D match to TRBD1 (6 bases). The CDR3 is made up of 13 amino acids. V gave up 5 bases and J gave up 7 bases, with 12 bases separating them. Germline V lookup: CDR1 MNHEY, CDR2 SVGAGI.

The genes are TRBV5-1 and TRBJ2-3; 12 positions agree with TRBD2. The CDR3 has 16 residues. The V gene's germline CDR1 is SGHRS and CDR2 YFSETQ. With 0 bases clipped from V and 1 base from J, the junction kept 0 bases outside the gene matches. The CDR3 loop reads CASSLASGRGTDTQYF. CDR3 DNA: TGCGCCAGCAGCTTGGCTAGCGGGAGGGGCACAGATACGCAGTATTTT.

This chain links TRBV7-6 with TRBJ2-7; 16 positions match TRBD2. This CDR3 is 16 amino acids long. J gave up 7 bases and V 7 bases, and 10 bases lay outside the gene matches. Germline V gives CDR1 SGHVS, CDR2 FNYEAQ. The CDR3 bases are TGTGCCAGCAACTCGGGACTAGCGGGAGGGCCAGGGGAGCAGTACTTC. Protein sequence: CASNSGLAGGPGEQYF.

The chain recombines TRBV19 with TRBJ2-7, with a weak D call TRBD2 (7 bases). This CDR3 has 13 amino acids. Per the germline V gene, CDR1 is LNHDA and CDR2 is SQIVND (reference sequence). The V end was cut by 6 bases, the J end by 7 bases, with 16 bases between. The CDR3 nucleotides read TGTGCCAGTAGATCTGGGGGGGCCCAAGAGCAGTACTTC. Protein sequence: CASRSGGAQEQYF.

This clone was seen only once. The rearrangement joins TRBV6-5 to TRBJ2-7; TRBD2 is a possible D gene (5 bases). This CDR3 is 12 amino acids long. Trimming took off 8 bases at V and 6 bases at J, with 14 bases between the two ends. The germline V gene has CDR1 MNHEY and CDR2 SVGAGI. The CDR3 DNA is TGTGCCAGCGTCCGTGGAGAGGGCGAGCAGTACTTC. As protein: CASVRGEGEQYF.

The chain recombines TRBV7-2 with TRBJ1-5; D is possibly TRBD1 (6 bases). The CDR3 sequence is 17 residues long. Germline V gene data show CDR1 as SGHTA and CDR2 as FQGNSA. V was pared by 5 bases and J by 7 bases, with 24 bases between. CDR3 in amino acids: CASSIIPFRQARQPQHF. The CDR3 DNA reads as TGTGCCAGCAGCATCATCCCATTCCGACAGGCGCGACAGCCCCAGCATTTT.

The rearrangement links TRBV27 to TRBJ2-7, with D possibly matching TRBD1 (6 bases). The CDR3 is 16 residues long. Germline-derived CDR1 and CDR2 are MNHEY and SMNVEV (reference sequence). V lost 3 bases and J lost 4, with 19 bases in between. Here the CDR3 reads CASSFGQRPQPYEQYF. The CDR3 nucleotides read TGTGCCAGCAGTTTCGGACAGCGACCACAACCTTACGAGCAGTACTTC.

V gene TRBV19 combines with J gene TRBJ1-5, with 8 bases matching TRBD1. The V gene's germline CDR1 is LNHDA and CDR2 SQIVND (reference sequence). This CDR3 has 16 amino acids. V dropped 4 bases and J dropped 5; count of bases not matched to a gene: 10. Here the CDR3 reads CASSTFPRGRDQPQHF. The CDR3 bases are TGTGCCAGTAGTACCTTTCCCAGGGGGCGGGATCAGCCCCAGCATTTT.

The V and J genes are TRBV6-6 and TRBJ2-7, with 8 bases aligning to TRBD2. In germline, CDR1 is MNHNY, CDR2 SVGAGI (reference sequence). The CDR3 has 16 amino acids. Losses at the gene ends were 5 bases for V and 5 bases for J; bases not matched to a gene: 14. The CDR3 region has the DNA TGTGCCAGCAGTAGGGGACTAGGCCTTGGGGTGAACGAGCAGTACTTC. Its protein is CASSRGLGLGVNEQYF.